Below, 26 T cell receptor beta chains from the same sample are listed, as sequenced in a study of blood T cell repertoires in COVID-19. Clones were read by immunoSEQ multiplex PCR, and TCRdb kept only the in-frame ones, dropping some. The data contain approximately 470,000 clones, about 85% of them singletons. Material: PBMCs or T cells enriched from blood (not recorded which). Receptor source: a woman under 30 who had recovered from COVID-19.

The V gene is TRBV15, the J gene TRBJ2-3, with a possible D match to TRBD1 (5 bases). CDR1 and CDR2 from the germline V gene are LNHNV and YYDKDF (reference sequence). The length of the CDR3 is 12 residues. The V end lost 5 bases, the J end lost 10 bases, and 13 bases lay between the germline ends. The CDR3: CATSSIQGAQYF. The DNA of the CDR3 is TGTGCCACCAGCTCCATACAAGGGGCGCAGTATTTT.

V and J are TRBV6-6 and TRBJ2-7, with D possibly matching TRBD1 (6 bases). Trimming took off 6 bases at V and 0 bases at J, with 15 bases between the two ends. The CDR3 runs to 15 residues. CDR1 is MNHNY and CDR2 is SVGAGI in the germline V gene (reference sequence). CDR3 amino acids: CASSRRDTISYEQYF. CDR3 DNA: TGTGCCAGCAGCCGCCGGGACACGATCTCCTACGAGCAGTACTTC.

The chain employs TRBV18 and TRBJ1-1; possible D gene TRBD1, 5 bases. V was shortened by 1 base and J by 3 bases, with 18 bases between the two germline ends. CDR3 size: 17 residues. Germline values: CDR1 KGHSH, CDR2 LQKENI. The DNA of the CDR3 is TGTGCCAGCTCACCACGGGACTTCCTCTCGGGGTACACTGAAGCTTTCTTT. Translating it yields CASSPRDFLSGYTEAFF.

The gene calls are TRBV5-6 and TRBJ2-7, with D perhaps matching TRBD2 (8 bases). This CDR3 is built from 17 residues. V shed 1 base and J shed 2 bases, with 19 bases lying between them. Germline values: CDR1 SGHDT, CDR2 YYEEEE. This CDR3 is CASSLWGQRGPTYEQYF. The DNA for the CDR3 is TGTGCCAGCAGCTTGTGGGGACAGCGGGGGCCTACCTACGAGCAGTACTTC.

Points on this clone: This CDR3 is also generated by other DNA sequences in the sample. V and J are TRBV9 and TRBJ2-5; D ambiguous. The CDR3 contains 12 residues. V was pared by 4 bases and J by 1 base, with 5 bases between. CDR1 is SGDLS and CDR2 is YYNGEE in the germline V gene. The CDR3 loop reads CASSSGQETQYF. DNA of the CDR3: TGTGCCAGCAGCTCGGGCCAAGAGACCCAGTACTTC.

The chain combines TRBV6-5 with TRBJ2-7; possibly TRBD2 for D (5 bases). The CDR3 is made up of 11 amino acids. Trimming removed 8 bases at V and 7 bases at J, with 12 bases between. CDR1 and CDR2 (germline): MNHEY, SVGAGI. The CDR3, as DNA: TGTGCCAGCTCAAATCAGCGGGAGCAGTACTTC. Its protein product is CASSNQREQYF.

The CDR3 region has the DNA TGTGCCACCAGCGTAGGACACCTGAACACTGAAGCTTTCTTT. Amino acid sequence: CATSVGHLNTEAFF. The chain joins TRBV15 to TRBJ1-1; TRBD1 is a possible D gene (5 bases). V gave up 5 bases and J gave up 0 bases, with 10 bases separating them. The CDR3 is 14 residues long. Germline V gene data show CDR1 as LNHNV and CDR2 as YYDKDF (reference sequence).

The chain links TRBV30 to TRBJ1-3; D is perhaps TRBD1 (5 bases). CDR1 is GTSNPN and CDR2 is SVGIG in the germline V gene (reference sequence). CDR3 length: 17 residues. Deletions cut 0 bases from V and 0 bases from J, with 15 bases between. In nucleotides, the CDR3 is TGTGCCTGGAGTGTACAGTCAGGGCATCTCTCTGGAAACACCATATATTTT. Translated: CAWSVQSGHLSGNTIYF.

The chain has TRBV5-1 and TRBJ2-3, with D unresolved. The germline V gene encodes CDR1 SGHRS and CDR2 YFSETQ. The CDR3 length is 16 residues. V shed 0 bases and J shed 0 bases, with 11 bases lying between them. CDR3 loop: CASSLEKVASTDTQYF. The CDR3 nucleotides read TGCGCCAGCAGCTTGGAAAAAGTAGCTAGCACAGATACGCAGTATTTT.

The V and J genes are TRBV5-1 and TRBJ2-3, with D perhaps matching TRBD2 (5 bases). This CDR3 spans 13 amino acids. Trimming removed 2 bases at V and 9 bases at J, with 13 bases between. Germline CDR1 is SGHRS and CDR2 is YFSETQ. The CDR3 reads CASSLDDLATQYF. CDR3 nucleotide sequence: TGCGCCAGCAGCTTAGACGATTTAGCGACGCAGTATTTT.

DNA for the CDR3: TGTGCCAGCAGCCGGCGAGGACAGGGATCGAACTATGGCTACACCTTC. The encoded protein is CASSRRGQGSNYGYTF. The gene calls are TRBV5-6 and TRBJ1-2; 8 nucleotides align to TRBD1. With V trimmed by 4 bases and J by 2 bases, 10 bases remained unmatched. The germline V gene has CDR1 SGHDT and CDR2 YYEEEE. The CDR3 is 16 residues long.

This clone appeared a single time. V is TRBV7-9 and J is TRBJ2-7, with 9 bases matching TRBD1. Germline V gene sequence: CDR1 SEHNR, CDR2 FQNEAQ (reference sequence). The CDR3 sequence is 13 residues long. V gave up 4 bases and J gave up 5 bases; unmatched junction bases: 3. CDR3 loop: CASSSTGGDEQYF. CDR3 DNA: TGTGCCAGCAGCTCGACAGGGGGGGACGAGCAGTACTTC.

This clone was counted once. The chain couples TRBV4-2 to TRBJ2-7; 10 bases map to TRBD2. From germline, CDR1 is LGHNA and CDR2 YNFKEQ. Losses at the gene ends were 0 bases for V and 6 bases for J; bases not matched to a gene: 11. The CDR3 consists of 17 residues. The chain's CDR3 is CASSQDLPSGGAREQYF. DNA of the CDR3: TGTGCCAGCAGCCAAGATCTCCCCAGCGGGGGGGCTCGCGAGCAGTACTTC.

The V and J genes are TRBV10-3 and TRBJ2-5; 9 bases match TRBD1. After removal of 8 bases from V and 3 bases from J, the junction contained 4 bases not matched to a gene. The CDR3 runs to 13 residues. In germline, CDR1 is ENHRY, CDR2 SYGVKD. The chain's CDR3 is CAIGTGIEETQYF. The DNA of the CDR3 is TGTGCCATCGGGACAGGGATCGAAGAGACCCAGTACTTC.

V gene TRBV24-1 combines with J gene TRBJ1-3; D perhaps matches TRBD1 (6 bases). Germline CDR1 reads KGHDR; CDR2 reads SFDVKD. Trimming pared 3 bases from V and 0 bases from J, leaving 14 bases between. The CDR3 spans 17 residues. The CDR3 nucleotides read TGTGCCACCAGTGATCGGACAGTGGGCCCCTCTGGAAACACCATATATTTT. Translated: CATSDRTVGPSGNTIYF.

V gene TRBV6-1 combines with J gene TRBJ2-1, with D perhaps TRBD2 (6 bases). Germline-derived CDR1 and CDR2 are MNHNS and SASEGT. V dropped 2 bases and J dropped 8 bases, with 10 bases sitting between them. This CDR3 is 13 amino acids long. CDR3 bases: TGTGCCAGCAGTGAAATGGCGGGACATGAGCAGTTCTTC. It yields the protein CASSEMAGHEQFF.

This clone appeared once. The V and J genes are TRBV9 and TRBJ2-3; the match to TRBD2 covers 10 bases. V dropped 2 bases and J dropped 2; count of bases not matched to a gene: 5. The CDR3 is 16 amino acids. CDR1 SGDLS and CDR2 YYNGEE come from the germline V gene. This CDR3 reads CASSVFSGGTTDTQYF. Here the CDR3 DNA reads TGTGCCAGCAGCGTCTTTAGCGGGGGGACCACAGATACGCAGTATTTT.

This chain joins TRBV29-1 and TRBJ2-7; the D gene is possibly TRBD2 (5 bases). Germline loops: CDR1 SQVTM, CDR2 ANQGSEA. CDR3 size: 13 residues. Trimming left V 7 bases short and J 5 bases short, with 18 bases between. DNA for the CDR3: TGCAGCGGGGCGGACTTCTACGGCGACGAGCAGTACTTC. Translation gives CSGADFYGDEQYF.

The chain carries TRBV19 and TRBJ1-1, with TRBD1 matching over 9 bases. V shed 3 bases, J shed 2 bases, and the junction held 7 bases outside the gene matches. In germline, CDR1 is LNHDA, CDR2 SQIVND (reference sequence). This CDR3 has 16 amino acids. The CDR3 region is CASSIGTGRLNTEAFF. The CDR3, as DNA: TGTGCCAGTAGTATCGGGACAGGGAGGCTAAACACTGAAGCTTTCTTT.

Remarks on this clone: This CDR3 is also generated by other DNA sequences in the sample. CDR3 residues: CAWNLQGYGYTF. The DNA of the CDR3 is TGTGCCTGGAATTTACAGGGGTATGGCTACACCTTC. V gene TRBV30 combines with J gene TRBJ1-2; 7 nucleotides agree with TRBD1. Per the germline V gene, CDR1 is GTSNPN and CDR2 is SVGIG (reference sequence). The CDR3 covers 12 residues. With 4 bases clipped from V and 5 bases from J, the junction kept 4 bases outside the gene matches.

V usage is TRBV10-2 and J usage is TRBJ2-1; 11 bases agree with TRBD2. The CDR3 runs to 18 residues. CDR1 and CDR2 from the germline V gene are WSHSY and SAAADI. The trim removed 7 bases at V and 0 bases at J, leaving 11 bases unmatched. The CDR3 sequence: CASNIAGGPISSYNEQFF. In nucleotides, the CDR3 is TGCGCCAGCAACATAGCGGGGGGGCCCATTAGCTCCTACAATGAGCAGTTCTTC.

V and J are TRBV28 and TRBJ1-2; 8 nucleotides line up with TRBD1. Germline V gene sequence: CDR1 MDHEN, CDR2 SYDVKM. The CDR3 length is 15 residues. Trimming removed 6 bases from V and 4 bases from J; junction bases left unmatched: 10. The CDR3 reads CASRVDRGSSYGYTF. As DNA, the CDR3 is TGTGCCAGCAGGGTAGACAGGGGAAGTTCCTATGGCTACACCTTC.

This sequence joins TRBV4-1 and TRBJ2-6; 11 bases align to TRBD2. V was pared by 1 base and J by 0 bases, with 5 bases of the junction left unmatched. CDR3 length equals 19 residues. Per germline, CDR1 MGHRA and CDR2 YSYEKL. Here the CDR3 DNA reads TGCGCCAGCAGCCAAGTGGGACTAGCGGATCCCTCTGGGGCCAACGTCCTGACTTTC. It yields the protein CASSQVGLADPSGANVLTF.

In this sample, this clone turned up a few times. The J gene is TRBJ1-2, the V gene TRBV29-1, with a weak D call TRBD1 (5 bases). The CDR3 length is 13 residues. Germline V gene lookup returns CDR1 SQVTM and CDR2 ANQGSEA. The ends were cut back, 3 bases at V and 7 bases at J, with 15 bases in the middle. The CDR3 DNA reads TGCAGCGTTGAGGGGACTGCGGCCCGTGGCTACACCTTC. It yields the protein CSVEGTAARGYTF.

The chain uses TRBV5-1 and TRBJ2-1, with D possibly TRBD1 on 5 matching bases. Per the germline V gene, CDR1 is SGHRS and CDR2 is YFSETQ. The V end lost 6 bases, the J end lost 5 bases, and 15 bases lay between the germline ends. The CDR3 covers 14 residues. This CDR3 reads CASTSGGAHNEQFF. CDR3 nucleotides: TGCGCCAGCACCTCTGGTGGGGCCCACAATGAGCAGTTCTTC. Full variable domain (missing parts from reference TRBV5-1 and TRBJ2-1): KAGVTQTPRYLIKTRGQQVTLSCSPISGHRSVSWYQQTPGQGLQFLFEYFSETQRNKGNFPGRFSGRQFSNSRSEMNVSTLELGDSALYLCASTSGGAHNEQFFGPGTRLTVL.

The rearrangement links TRBV2 to TRBJ1-1; D unclear. CDR3 length equals 13 residues. Germline V gene data show CDR1 as SNHLY and CDR2 as FYNNEI. Deletions cut 10 bases from V and 1 base from J, with 13 bases between. Here the CDR3 DNA reads TGTGCCACCCGGTCGTCACGGAACACTGAAGCTTTCTTT. This encodes CATRSSRNTEAFF.